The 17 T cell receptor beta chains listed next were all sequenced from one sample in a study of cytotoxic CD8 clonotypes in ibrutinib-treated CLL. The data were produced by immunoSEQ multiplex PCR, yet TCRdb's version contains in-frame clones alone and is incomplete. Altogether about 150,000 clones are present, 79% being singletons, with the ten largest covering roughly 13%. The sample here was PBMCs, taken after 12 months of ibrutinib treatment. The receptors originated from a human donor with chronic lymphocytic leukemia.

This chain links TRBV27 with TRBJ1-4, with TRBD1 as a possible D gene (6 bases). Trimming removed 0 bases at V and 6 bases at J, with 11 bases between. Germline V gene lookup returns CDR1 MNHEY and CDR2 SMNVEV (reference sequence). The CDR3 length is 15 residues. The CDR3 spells CASSLSSGAHEKLFF. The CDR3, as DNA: TGTGCCAGCAGTTTATCGTCGGGGGCTCATGAAAAACTGTTTTTT. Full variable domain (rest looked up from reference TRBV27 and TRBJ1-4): EAQVTQNPRYLITVTGKKLTVTCSQNMNHEYMSWYRQDPGLGLRQIYYSMNVEVTDKGDVPEGYKVSRKEKRNFPLILESPSPNQTSLYFCASSLSSGAHEKLFFGSGTQLSVL.

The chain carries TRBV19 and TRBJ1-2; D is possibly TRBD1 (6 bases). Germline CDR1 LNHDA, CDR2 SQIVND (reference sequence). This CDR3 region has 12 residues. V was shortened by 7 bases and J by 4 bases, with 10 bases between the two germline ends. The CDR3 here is CASTDRLYGYTF. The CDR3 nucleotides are TGTGCCAGTACCGACAGGCTCTATGGCTACACCTTC.

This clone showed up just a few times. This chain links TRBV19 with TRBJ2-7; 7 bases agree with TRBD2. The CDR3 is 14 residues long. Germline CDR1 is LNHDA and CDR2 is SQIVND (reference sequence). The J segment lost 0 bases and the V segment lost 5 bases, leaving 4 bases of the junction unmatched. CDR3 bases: TGTGCCAGTAGTCCAGCGGGGAGCTCCTACGAGCAGTACTTC. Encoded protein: CASSPAGSSYEQYF.

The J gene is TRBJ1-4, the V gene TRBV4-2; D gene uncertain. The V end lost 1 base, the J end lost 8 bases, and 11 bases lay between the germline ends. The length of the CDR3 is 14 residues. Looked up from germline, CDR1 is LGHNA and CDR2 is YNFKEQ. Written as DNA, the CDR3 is TGTGCCAGCAGCCAAGCGTCCTTCGGGGAAAAACTGTTTTTT. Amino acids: CASSQASFGEKLFF.

The CDR3 sequence: CASSGLAGGVFVLEQYF. DNA of the CDR3: TGTGCCAGCAGCGGACTAGCGGGAGGGGTCTTCGTTCTCGAGCAGTACTTC. The J gene is TRBJ2-7, the V gene TRBV11-2; 15 nucleotides align to TRBD2. CDR1 is SGHAT and CDR2 is FQNNGV in the germline V gene. CDR3 length: 17 residues. J gave up 6 bases and V 5 bases, and 11 bases lay outside the gene matches.

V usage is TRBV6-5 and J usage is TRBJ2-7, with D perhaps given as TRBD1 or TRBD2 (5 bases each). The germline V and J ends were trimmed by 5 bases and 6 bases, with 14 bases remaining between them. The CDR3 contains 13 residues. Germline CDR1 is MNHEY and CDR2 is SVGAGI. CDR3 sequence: CASSNRDGGEQYF. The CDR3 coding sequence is TGTGCCAGCAGTAACCGGGACGGAGGCGAGCAGTACTTC.

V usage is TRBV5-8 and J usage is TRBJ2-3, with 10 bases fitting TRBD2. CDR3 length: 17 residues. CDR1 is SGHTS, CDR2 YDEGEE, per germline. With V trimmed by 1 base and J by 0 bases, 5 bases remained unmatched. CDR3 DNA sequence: TGTGCCAGCAGCTTGAGCTTGACTAGCGGGAGCACAGATACGCAGTATTTT. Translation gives CASSLSLTSGSTDTQYF.

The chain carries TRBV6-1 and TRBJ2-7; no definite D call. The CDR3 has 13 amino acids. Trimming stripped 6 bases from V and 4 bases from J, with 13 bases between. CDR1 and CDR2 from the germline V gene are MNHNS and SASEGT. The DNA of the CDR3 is TGTGCCAGCAGGAACCCAGGCAATTACGAGCAGTACTTC. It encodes CASRNPGNYEQYF.

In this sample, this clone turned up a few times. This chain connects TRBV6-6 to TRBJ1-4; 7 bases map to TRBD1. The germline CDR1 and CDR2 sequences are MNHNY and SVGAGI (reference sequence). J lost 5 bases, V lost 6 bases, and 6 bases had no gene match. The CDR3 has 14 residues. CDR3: CASRPGQTNEKLFF. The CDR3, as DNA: TGTGCCAGCAGACCGGGACAGACAAATGAAAAACTGTTTTTT.

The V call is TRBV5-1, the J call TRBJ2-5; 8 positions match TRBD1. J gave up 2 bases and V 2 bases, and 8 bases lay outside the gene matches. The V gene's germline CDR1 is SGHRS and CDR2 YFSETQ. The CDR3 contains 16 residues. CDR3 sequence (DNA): TGCGCCAGCAGCTTACAGGGACAGGTGACACAAGAGACCCAGTACTTC. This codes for CASSLQGQVTQETQYF.

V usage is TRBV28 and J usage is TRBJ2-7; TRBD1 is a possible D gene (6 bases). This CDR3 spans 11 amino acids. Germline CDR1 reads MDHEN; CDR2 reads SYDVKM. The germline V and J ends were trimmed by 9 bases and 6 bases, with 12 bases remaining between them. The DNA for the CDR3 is TGTGCCAGTACAACAGGGTTCGAGCAGTACTTC. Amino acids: CASTTGFEQYF.

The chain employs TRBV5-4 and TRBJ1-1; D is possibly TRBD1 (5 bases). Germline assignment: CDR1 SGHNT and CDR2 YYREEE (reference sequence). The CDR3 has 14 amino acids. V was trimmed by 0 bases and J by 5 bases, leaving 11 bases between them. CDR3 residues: CASSLAGRGTEAFF. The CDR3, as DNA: TGTGCCAGCAGCTTGGCGGGGAGGGGTACTGAAGCTTTCTTT.

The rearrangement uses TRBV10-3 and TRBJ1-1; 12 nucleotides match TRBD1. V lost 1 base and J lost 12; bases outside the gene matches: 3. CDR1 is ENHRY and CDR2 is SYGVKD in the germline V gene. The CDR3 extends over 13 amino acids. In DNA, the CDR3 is TGTGCCATCAGTGAGTTGGGACAGGGGGCGACTTTCTTT. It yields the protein CAISELGQGATFF.

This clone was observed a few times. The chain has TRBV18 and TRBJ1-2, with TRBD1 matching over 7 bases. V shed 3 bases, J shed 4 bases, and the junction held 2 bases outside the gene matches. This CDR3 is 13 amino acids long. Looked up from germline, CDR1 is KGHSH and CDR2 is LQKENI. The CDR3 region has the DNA TGTGCCAGCTCACCGGGACAGACCTATGGCTACACCTTC. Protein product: CASSPGQTYGYTF.

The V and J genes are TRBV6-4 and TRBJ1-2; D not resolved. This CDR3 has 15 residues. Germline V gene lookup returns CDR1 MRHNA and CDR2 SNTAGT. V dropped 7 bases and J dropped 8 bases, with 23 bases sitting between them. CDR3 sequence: CASINLRAHRLGYTF. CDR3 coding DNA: TGTGCCAGCATAAATCTCCGGGCCCACAGACTGGGCTACACCTTC.

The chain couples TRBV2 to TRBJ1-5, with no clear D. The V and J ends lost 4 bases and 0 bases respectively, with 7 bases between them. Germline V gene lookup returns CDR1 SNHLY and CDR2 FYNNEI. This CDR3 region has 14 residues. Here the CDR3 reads CASSGGYSNQPQHF. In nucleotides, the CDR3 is TGTGCCAGCAGTGGCGGCTATAGCAATCAGCCCCAGCATTTT.

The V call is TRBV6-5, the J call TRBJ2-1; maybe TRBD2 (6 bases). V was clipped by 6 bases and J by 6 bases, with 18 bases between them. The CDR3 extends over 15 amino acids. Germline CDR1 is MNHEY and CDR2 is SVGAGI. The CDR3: CASSIGLSGVNEQFF. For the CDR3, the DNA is TGTGCCAGCAGCATCGGACTATCTGGCGTCAATGAGCAGTTCTTC.